This T cell receptor (beta chain) was sequenced in a study of cytomegalovirus exposure and HLA in healthy donors. Study information: Prior work identified 117 million unique TCR beta sequences in 150 million to 200 million T cells.

PCR amplification relied on 60 Vbeta primers (plus 13 Jbeta primers). Data came from immunoSEQ multiplex PCR; TCRdb stores just in-frame clones and leaves some out. The data hold more than 150,000 clones, with approximately 82% observed a single time. V gave up 0 bases and J gave up 8 bases, with 14 bases separating them. The CDR3 loop spans 15 amino acids. CDR1 is MNHNY and CDR2 is SVGAGI in the germline V gene (reference sequence). Study conclusions and caveats: It was taken for granted in presence/absence analyses that sequencing depth across donors was roughly uniform. According to the study, some 160 TCR beta chains were cytomegalovirus-associated.

The table lists this clone with a few counts. Its cognate antigen is unknown. This TCR was sampled from a girl aged 2 to 10 in good health and CMV-seropositive. The rearrangement joins TRBV6-6 to TRBJ2-1; the D gene is possibly TRBD1 (5 bases). Sequenced: PBMCs. CDR3 bases: TGTGCCAGCAGTTACTCGAGTGGTAGGGGCGATGAGCAGTTCTTC. Protein sequence: CASSYSSGRGDEQFF.